These T cell receptor beta chains were read from a single sample in a study of cytomegalovirus exposure and HLA in healthy donors. Profiling relied on immunoSEQ multiplex PCR, and the TCRdb table lists in-frame clones only, not all of them. Of over 85,000 clones in the sample, just under 80% are singletons; the top ten hold approximately 3.8%. The sequencing input was PBMCs. Receptor source: a woman aged 40 to 50 in good health and CMV-seronegative. The CDR3 runs from the conserved cysteine through the conserved F or W. A D gene is named only where the DNA matches it firmly. For some rows the clone size is stated as once, few or many, or as a class when expanded; others skip it.

-	TRBV5-4	TRBJ1-2	-	13	CATGLRGNYGYTF	TGTGCCACTGGTCTACGAGGGAACTATGGCTACACCTTC
TRBD1	TRBV7-2	TRBJ2-7	-	15	CASSLRTGESYEQYF	TGTGCCAGCAGCTTAAGGACAGGGGAATCCTACGAGCAGTACTTC
TRBD2	TRBV30	TRBJ2-5	-	15	CAWSPASGGAETQYF	TGTGCCTGGAGTCCAGCTAGCGGGGGGGCTGAGACCCAGTACTTC
TRBD1	TRBV4-2	TRBJ2-6	-	17	CASSKRDRDSGANVLTF	TGTGCCAGCAGCAAACGGGACAGGGACTCTGGGGCCAACGTCCTGACTTTC
TRBD1	TRBV6-5	TRBJ1-1	few	14	CASSSQGAHTEAFF	TGTGCCAGCAGTTCCCAGGGGGCCCACACTGAAGCTTTCTTT
-	TRBV20-1	TRBJ2-7	-	11	CSARESYEQYF	TGCAGTGCTAGAGAGAGCTACGAGCAGTACTTC
-	TRBV5-1	TRBJ2-5	-	17	CASSLARWRTVQETQYF	TGCGCCAGCAGCTTGGCTAGGTGGCGGACAGTTCAAGAGACCCAGTACTTC
TRBD1	TRBV19	TRBJ2-2	-	16	CASSGGTGVNTGELFF	TGTGCCAGTAGCGGCGGGACAGGGGTGAACACCGGGGAGCTGTTTTTT
-	TRBV7-8	TRBJ1-4	few	14	CASSLSSTNEKLFF	TGTGCCAGCAGCTTGTCCTCAACTAATGAAAAACTGTTTTTT
-	TRBV29-1	TRBJ1-2	once	15	CSVEAGRGWWYGYTF	TGCAGCGTTGAAGCCGGCAGGGGATGGTGGTATGGCTACACCTTC
TRBD2	TRBV5-4	TRBJ2-1	once	16	CASSYGTSGSYNEQFF	TGTGCCAGCAGCTACGGGACTAGCGGTTCCTACAATGAGCAGTTCTTC
-	TRBV2	TRBJ1-6	-	13	CASSSSYNSPLHF	TGTGCCAGCTCGAGCTCCTATAATTCACCCCTCCACTTT
-	TRBV28	TRBJ1-6	few	15	CASSFVDGVRTPLHF	TGTGCCAGCAGTTTTGTTGACGGAGTGCGGACACCCCTCCACTTT
TRBD2	TRBV14	TRBJ2-2	-	16	CASSPTSGGNTGELFF	TGTGCCAGCAGCCCCACTAGCGGGGGGAACACCGGGGAGCTGTTTTTT
TRBD1	TRBV5-1	TRBJ1-1	-	14	CASSRTGENTEAFF	TGCGCCAGCAGCCGGACAGGGGAGAACACTGAAGCTTTCTTT
TRBD2	TRBV13	TRBJ2-7	-	15	CASSLLAGDPYEQYF	TGTGCCAGCAGCCTACTAGCGGGGGACCCCTACGAGCAGTACTTC
TRBD2	TRBV18	TRBJ2-2	-	16	CASSRGDSGGTGELFF	TGTGCCAGCTCACGAGGAGATAGCGGGGGAACCGGGGAGCTGTTTTTT
TRBD1	TRBV9	TRBJ1-5	-	14	CASSAHRGNQPQHF	TGTGCCAGCAGCGCCCACAGGGGAAATCAGCCCCAGCATTTT
TRBD1	TRBV5-6	TRBJ1-1	once	15	CASSLSGQGSLYAFF	TGTGCCAGCAGCTTGTCGGGACAGGGCAGTTTGTACGCTTTCTTT
TRBD2	TRBV27	TRBJ2-7	once	17	CASRPTSAGTRSYEQYF	TGTGCCAGCAGACCGACCTCAGCGGGGACCCGCTCCTACGAGCAGTACTTC
-	TRBV27	TRBJ2-1	-	15	CASSFLGGGYNEQFF	TGTGCCAGCAGTTTCCTGGGGGGTGGCTACAATGAGCAGTTCTTC
-	TRBV5-1	TRBJ2-7	-	15	CASSLEGQLSYEQYF	TGCGCCAGCAGCTTGGAAGGACAGCTCTCCTACGAGCAGTACTTC
TRBD2	TRBV6-6	TRBJ2-5	-	15	CASSYSGLATKTQYF	TGTGCCAGCAGTTACTCGGGACTAGCGACAAAGACCCAGTACTTC
TRBD1	TRBV2	TRBJ2-3	-	15	CASSRRGQSTDTQYF	TGTGCCAGCAGTCGCAGGGGGCAAAGCACAGATACGCAGTATTTT
TRBD1	TRBV5-6	TRBJ2-7	-	17	CASREEVAGQGSYEQYF	TGTGCCAGCAGAGAAGAAGTTGCCGGACAGGGGTCCTACGAGCAGTACTTC
TRBD2	TRBV10-3	TRBJ2-3	-	14	CAISERGGRDTQYF	TGTGCCATCAGTGAGCGGGGGGGACGAGATACGCAGTATTTT
-	TRBV5-6	TRBJ2-7	once	15	CASSLSISGAYEQYF	TGTGCCAGCAGCTTGTCCATTAGCGGTGCCTACGAGCAGTACTTC
TRBD1	TRBV4-1	TRBJ1-3	-	15	CASSQGVQGENTIYF	TGCGCCAGCAGCCAAGGGGTACAGGGGGAAAACACCATATATTTT
-	TRBV11-3	TRBJ1-1	-	11	CADHAVAEAFF	TGTGCTGACCATGCGGTGGCTGAAGCTTTCTTT
-	TRBV20-1	TRBJ2-7	-	10	CSASGEEQYF	TGCAGTGCTAGCGGGGAAGAGCAGTACTTC
-	TRBV5-1	TRBJ2-1	-	14	CASSLDRAYNEQFF	TGCGCCAGCAGCTTAGACAGAGCCTACAATGAGCAGTTCTTC
-	TRBV30	TRBJ1-5	-	14	CAWSVGLGARPQNF	-
TRBD2	TRBV9	TRBJ2-3	-	15	CASSVGGSLTDTQYF	TGTGCCAGCAGCGTAGGCGGGAGCCTCACAGATACGCAGTATTTT
-	TRBV28	TRBJ2-4	-	13	CASEQSTKNIQYF	TGTGCCAGCGAACAGTCTACCAAAAACATTCAGTACTTC
TRBD1	TRBV10-3	TRBJ1-5	few	14	CAIRGQGGDQPQNF	TGTGCCATCAGAGGACAGGGGGGGGATCAGCCCCAGAATTTT
TRBD2	TRBV6-4	TRBJ2-2	-	15	CASSDSGGHTGELFF	TGTGCCAGCAGTGATAGCGGGGGCCACACCGGGGAGCTGTTTTTT
TRBD1	TRBV7-9	TRBJ2-2	-	13	CASSLTGAGELFF	TGTGCCAGCAGCTTAACAGGGGCCGGGGAGCTGTTTTTT
-	TRBV18	TRBJ2-5	-	13	CASSRTDQETQYF	TGTGCCAGCTCACGGACAGACCAAGAGACCCAGTACTTC
-	TRBV10-3	TRBJ2-7	-	15	CAISVGHQSYDEQYF	TGTGCCATCAGTGTTGGGCACCAGAGTTACGACGAGCAGTACTTC
TRBD2	TRBV19	TRBJ2-1	once	14	CASQRGGGYNEQFF	TGTGCCAGTCAGCGGGGGGGCGGATACAATGAGCAGTTCTTC
TRBD2	TRBV25-1	TRBJ2-2	-	15	CASSGLAGNTGELFF	TGTGCCAGCAGTGGACTAGCGGGGAACACCGGGGAGCTGTTTTTT
-	TRBV6-1	TRBJ1-1	once	15	CASSWEGVSRAEAFF	TGTGCCAGCAGTTGGGAGGGGGTTTCAAGGGCTGAAGCTTTCTTT
-	TRBV6-5	TRBJ2-5	-	11	CASSLQETQYF	TGTGCCAGCAGCCTCCAAGAGACCCAGTACTTC
-	TRBV4-3	TRBJ2-3	few	15	CASSHQTGPTDTQYF	TGCGCCAGCAGCCACCAGACAGGCCCCACAGATACGCAGTATTTT
-	TRBV12-5	TRBJ2-2	-	19	CASGFIIEGQGLSTGELFF	TGTGCTAGTGGTTTTATCATTGAGGGGCAGGGGCTATCCACCGGGGAGCTGTTTTTT
TRBD1	TRBV5-1	TRBJ1-1	-	14	CASTWDRMNTEAFF	TGCGCCAGCACCTGGGACAGGATGAACACTGAAGCTTTCTTT
-	TRBV5-1	TRBJ1-3	-	14	CASSPERSGNTIYF	TGCGCCAGCAGCCCAGAGAGGTCTGGAAACACCATATATTTT
TRBD2	TRBV29-1	TRBJ2-1	-	15	CSGTSGAPPHNEQFF	TGCAGCGGGACTAGCGGGGCCCCACCCCACAATGAGCAGTTCTTC
TRBD1	TRBV13	TRBJ1-2	few	15	CASSSRQGFIYGYTF	TGTGCCAGCAGCTCTAGACAGGGGTTCATCTATGGCTACACCTTC
-	TRBV19	TRBJ1-5	-	15	CASSIDGGLNQPQHF	TGTGCCAGTAGTATAGATGGCGGCCTCAATCAGCCCCAGCATTTT
-	TRBV7-2	TRBJ2-7	-	13	CASSSNTGSEQYF	TGTGCCAGCAGCTCTAATACAGGCAGCGAGCAGTACTTC
TRBD1	TRBV14	TRBJ2-7	-	14	CASKRDRASYEQYF	TGTGCCAGCAAAAGGGACAGGGCGAGCTACGAGCAGTACTTC
-	TRBV4-3	TRBJ2-2	-	15	CASSQEGDLAGELFF	TGCGCCAGCAGCCAAGAAGGGGATTTGGCCGGGGAGCTGTTTTTT